This T cell receptor (beta chain) stems from a study of CD8+CD57+ T cells in acquired aplastic anemia. At the level of the study: Recorded DNA amounts for sorted CD4+ and CD8+ cells had an average of about 3 ug.

The study's findings and limits: CD8+ Simpson's diversity showed no significant patient-control difference.

Regarding this clonotype: Its target is not known.

TCR beta VDJ and CDR3 were profiled, and genomic DNA was the template. TCRdb fed the reads into MiXCR, producing one record per CDR3 protein. The sample holds 95,000 to 150,000 distinct CDR3 sequences, 50% to 60% seen once. Patients included in sequencing had previously demonstrated CD8+CD57+ cell expansion by flow cytometry. Among the patients, all had severe acquired aplastic anemia. Patients had undergone no therapy by the time their blood was sampled. Sample: sorted CD4+, CD8+, or CD8+CD57+ T cells (not recorded which) from PBMCs. The TCR was taken from a human donor with aplastic anemia.

DNA of the CDR3: TGTGCCAGCAGCTTAGACCCGAGCGGGGGGATGGGGGATGAGCAGTATTTT. Its translation is CASSLDPSGGMGDEQYF. The J gene is TRBJ2-3, the V gene TRBV7-9, with 9 bases matching TRBD2. Unmatched junction bases numbered 16, after V lost 1 base and J lost 11 bases. From germline, CDR1 is SEHNR and CDR2 FQNEAQ (reference sequence). This CDR3 contains 17 residues.